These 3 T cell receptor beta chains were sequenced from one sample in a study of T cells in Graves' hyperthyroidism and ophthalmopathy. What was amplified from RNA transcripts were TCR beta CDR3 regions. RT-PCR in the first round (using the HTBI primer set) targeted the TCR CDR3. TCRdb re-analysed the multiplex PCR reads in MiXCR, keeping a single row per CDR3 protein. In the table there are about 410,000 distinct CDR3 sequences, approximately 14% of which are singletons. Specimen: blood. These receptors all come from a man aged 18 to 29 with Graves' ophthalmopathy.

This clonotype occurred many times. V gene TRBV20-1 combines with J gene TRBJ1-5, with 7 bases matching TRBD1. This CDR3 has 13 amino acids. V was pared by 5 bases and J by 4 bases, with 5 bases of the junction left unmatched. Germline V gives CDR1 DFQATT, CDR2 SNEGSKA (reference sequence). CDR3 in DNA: TGCAGTGCTCTCGACAGGGAGAATCAGCCCCAGCATTTT. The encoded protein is CSALDRENQPQHF.

The CDR3 protein is CSARDGTAEQYF. The CDR3 bases are TGCAGTGCTAGAGATGGGACAGCCGAGCAGTACTTC. The rearrangement uses TRBV20-1 and TRBJ2-7; 7 bases map to TRBD1. Unmatched junction bases numbered 2, after V lost 0 bases and J lost 6 bases. CDR1 DFQATT and CDR2 SNEGSKA come from the germline V gene (reference sequence). The CDR3 runs 12 residues.

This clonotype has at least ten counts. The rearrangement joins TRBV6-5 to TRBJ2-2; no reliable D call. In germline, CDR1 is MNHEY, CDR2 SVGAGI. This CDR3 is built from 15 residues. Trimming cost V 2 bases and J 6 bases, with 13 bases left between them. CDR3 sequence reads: CASSYASSRAGELFF. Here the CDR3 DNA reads TGTGCCAGCAGTTACGCGTCAAGTCGCGCCGGGGAGCTGTTTTTT.